These 9 T cell receptor beta chains were all obtained from the same sample, sequenced in a study of OX40 agonist ivuxolimab in advanced cancers. Clones were read by immunoSEQ multiplex PCR, and TCRdb kept only the in-frame ones, dropping some. The sample contains tens of thousands of clones, approximately 90% of which appear only once. The sequencing used CD4+ or CD8+ T cells sorted from blood, collected in a trial of the OX40 agonist ivuxolimab. The source is an adult with an advanced solid tumor such as melanoma, head and neck, liver or kidney cancer.

J is TRBJ2-1 and V is TRBV27, with unresolved D. Germline V gene data show CDR1 as MNHEY and CDR2 as SMNVEV (reference sequence). This CDR3 contains 14 residues. V shed 5 bases and J shed 5 bases, with 13 bases lying between them. The CDR3 sequence is CASSVRRDHNEQFF. In nucleotides, the CDR3 is TGTGCCAGCAGTGTCCGACGTGACCACAATGAGCAGTTCTTC.

This chain connects TRBV5-1 to TRBJ2-7; tentatively, D is TRBD2 (7 bases). Trimming took off 1 base at V and 2 bases at J, with 10 bases between the two ends. The CDR3 covers 14 residues. CDR1 is SGHRS and CDR2 is YFSETQ in the germline V gene. In DNA, the CDR3 is TGCGCCAGCAGCTTGAGGGGGGGGGCCTACGAGCAGTACTTC. This translates into CASSLRGGAYEQYF. Using reference TRBV5-1 and TRBJ2-7 for the parts outside the CDR3, the full variable domain is KAGVTQTPRYLIKTRGQQVTLSCSPISGHRSVSWYQQTPGQGLQFLFEYFSETQRNKGNFPGRFSGRQFSNSRSEMNVSTLELGDSALYLCASSLRGGAYEQYFGPGTRLTVT.

V is TRBV18 and J is TRBJ2-3; no reliable D call. The CDR3 loop spans 17 amino acids. The ends were cut back, 3 bases at V and 8 bases at J, with 24 bases in the middle. CDR1 and CDR2 from the germline V gene are KGHSH and LQKENI. The CDR3 nucleotides read TGTGCCAGCTCACCGTCTTTACAGTCCCAAATTGGCGGTACGCAGTATTTT. It specifies CASSPSLQSQIGGTQYF.

About this clone itself: Relative to the germline gene, one junction end is altered; a read error may explain this. The chain joins TRBV7-7 to TRBJ1-6; D is uncertain. Germline V gives CDR1 SSHAT, CDR2 FNYEAQ (reference sequence). This CDR3 has 21 amino acids. The CDR3 reads CASSLGRIGSRSLLYNSPLHF. For the CDR3, the DNA is TGTGCTAGCAGCTTAGGTAGAATTGGCAGTCGGTCTTTACTTTATAATTCACCCCTCCACTTT.

This clone was recorded only once. The CDR3 sequence: CASRGDRGLSYGYTF. CDR3 bases: TGTGCCAGCAGAGGGGACAGGGGACTGAGCTATGGCTACACCTTC. The chain uses TRBV5-5 and TRBJ1-2; 10 bases line up with TRBD1. In germline, CDR1 is SGHKS, CDR2 YYEKEE (reference sequence). V shed 5 bases, J shed 4 bases, and the junction held 8 bases outside the gene matches. This CDR3 is built from 15 residues.

The V and J genes are TRBV7-2 and TRBJ1-2; possibly TRBD1 for D (5 bases). Trimming removed 4 bases at V and 8 bases at J, with 20 bases between. Per germline, CDR1 SGHTA and CDR2 FQGNSA. CDR3 size: 15 residues. The CDR3 nucleotides are TGTGCCAGCAGCTCGGCCCCGGGGGTTGGGGCGGGCTACACCTTC. Encoded protein: CASSSAPGVGAGYTF. Full variable domain (missing parts from reference TRBV7-2 and TRBJ1-2): GAGVSQSPSNKVTEKGKDVELRCDPISGHTALYWYRQSLGQGLEFLIYFQGNSAPDKSGLPSDRFSAERTGGSVSTLTIQRTQQEDSAVYLCASSSAPGVGAGYTFGSGTRLTVV.

The J gene is TRBJ2-7, the V gene TRBV13; tentatively, D is TRBD2 (7 bases). Germline V gives CDR1 PRHDT, CDR2 FYEKMQ (reference sequence). There are 18 residues in the CDR3. V was shortened by 8 bases and J by 0 bases, with 26 bases between the two germline ends. CDR3 DNA: TGTGCCAGCCGAAAAGAGACTAGTGGGGGGGGACACTCCTACGAGCAGTACTTC. It encodes CASRKETSGGGHSYEQYF. The complete variable domain, with remaining parts taken from reference TRBV13 and TRBJ2-7, reads AAGVIQSPRHLIKEKRETATLKCYPIPRHDTVYWYQQGPGQDPQFLISFYEKMQSDKGSIPDRFSAQQFSDYHSELNMSSLELGDSALYFCASRKETSGGGHSYEQYFGPGTRLTVT.

The rearrangement joins TRBV5-6 to TRBJ2-3; D uncertain. This CDR3 is built from 15 residues. Trimming took 4 bases from V and 0 from J, leaving 12 bases between them. Germline V gives CDR1 SGHDT, CDR2 YYEEEE. The CDR3 bases are TGTGCCAGCAGCCCACCGGGCTCTAGCACAGATACGCAGTATTTT. It is translated as CASSPPGSSTDTQYF.

The rearrangement joins TRBV7-3 to TRBJ2-5; 12 bases map to TRBD2. The J segment lost 5 bases and the V segment lost 5 bases, leaving 9 bases of the junction unmatched. From germline, CDR1 is SGHTA and CDR2 FQGTGA. The CDR3 has 16 residues. CDR3 bases: TGTGCCAGCAGCCCCGGACTAGCGGGGACTATGGAGACCCAGTACTTC. Protein product: CASSPGLAGTMETQYF.